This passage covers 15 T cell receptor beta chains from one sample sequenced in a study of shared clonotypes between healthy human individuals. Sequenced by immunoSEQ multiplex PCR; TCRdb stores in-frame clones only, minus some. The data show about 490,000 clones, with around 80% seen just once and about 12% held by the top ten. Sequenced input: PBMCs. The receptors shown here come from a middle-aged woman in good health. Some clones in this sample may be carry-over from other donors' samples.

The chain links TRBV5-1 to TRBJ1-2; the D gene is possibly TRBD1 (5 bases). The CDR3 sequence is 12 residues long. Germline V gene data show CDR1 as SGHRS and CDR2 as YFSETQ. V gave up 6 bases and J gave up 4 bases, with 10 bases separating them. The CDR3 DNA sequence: TGCGCCAGCACCCTAGACAGCTATGGCTACACCTTC. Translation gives CASTLDSYGYTF.

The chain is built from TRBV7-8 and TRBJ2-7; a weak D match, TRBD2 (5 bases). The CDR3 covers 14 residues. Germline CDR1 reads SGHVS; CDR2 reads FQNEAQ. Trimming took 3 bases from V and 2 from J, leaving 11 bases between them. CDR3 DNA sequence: TGTGCCAGCAGCTTTTCATCCGGGGCCTACGAGCAGTACTTC. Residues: CASSFSSGAYEQYF.

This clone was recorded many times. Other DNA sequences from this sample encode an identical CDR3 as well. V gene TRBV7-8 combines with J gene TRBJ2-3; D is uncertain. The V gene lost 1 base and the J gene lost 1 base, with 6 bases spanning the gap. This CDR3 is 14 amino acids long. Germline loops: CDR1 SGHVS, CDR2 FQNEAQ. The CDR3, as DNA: TGTGCCAGCAGCTTAGGTCGTCGCACAGATACGCAGTATTTT. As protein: CASSLGRRTDTQYF. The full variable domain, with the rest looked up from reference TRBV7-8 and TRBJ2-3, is GAGVSQSPRYKVAKRGQDVALRCDPISGHVSLFWYQQALGQGPEFLTYFQNEAQLDKSGLPSDRFFAERPEGSVSTLKIQRTQQEDSAVYLCASSLGRRTDTQYFGPGTRLTVL.

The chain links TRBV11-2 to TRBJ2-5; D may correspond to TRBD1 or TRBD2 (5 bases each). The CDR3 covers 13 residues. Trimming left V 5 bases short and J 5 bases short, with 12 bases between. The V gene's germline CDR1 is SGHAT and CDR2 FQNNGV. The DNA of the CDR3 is TGTGCCAGCAGCCCGACGGGGCTGGAGACCCAGTACTTC. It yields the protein CASSPTGLETQYF.

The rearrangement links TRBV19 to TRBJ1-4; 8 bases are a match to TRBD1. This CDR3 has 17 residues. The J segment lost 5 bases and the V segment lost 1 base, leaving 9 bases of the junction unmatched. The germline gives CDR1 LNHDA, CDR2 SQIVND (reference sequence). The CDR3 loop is CASSIVLRRTGNEKLFF. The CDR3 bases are TGTGCCAGTAGTATAGTACTGCGTCGGACAGGGAATGAAAAACTGTTTTTT.

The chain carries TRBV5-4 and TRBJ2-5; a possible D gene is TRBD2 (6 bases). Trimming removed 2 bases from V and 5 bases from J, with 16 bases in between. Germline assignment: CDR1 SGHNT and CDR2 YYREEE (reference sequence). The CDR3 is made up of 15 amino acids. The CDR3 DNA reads TGTGCCAGCAGCTTCAGACTAGGGCCCTGGGAGACCCAGTACTTC. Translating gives CASSFRLGPWETQYF.

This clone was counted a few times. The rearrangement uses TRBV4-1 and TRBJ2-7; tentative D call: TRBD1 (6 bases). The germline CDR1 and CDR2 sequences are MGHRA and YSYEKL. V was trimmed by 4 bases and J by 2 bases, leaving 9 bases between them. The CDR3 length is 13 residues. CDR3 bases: TGCGCCAGCAGCCCCCGGGACACCTACGAGCAGTACTTC. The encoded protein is CASSPRDTYEQYF.

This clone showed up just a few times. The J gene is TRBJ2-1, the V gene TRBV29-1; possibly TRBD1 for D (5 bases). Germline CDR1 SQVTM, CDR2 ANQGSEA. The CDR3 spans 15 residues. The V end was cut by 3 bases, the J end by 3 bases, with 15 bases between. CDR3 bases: TGCAGCGTTGAGGGTCGGAGACAGATCTACAATGAGCAGTTCTTC. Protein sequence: CSVEGRRQIYNEQFF.

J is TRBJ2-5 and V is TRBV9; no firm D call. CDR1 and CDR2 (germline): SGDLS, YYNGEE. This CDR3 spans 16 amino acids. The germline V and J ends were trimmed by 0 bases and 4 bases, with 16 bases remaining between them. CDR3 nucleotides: TGTGCCAGCAGCGTAGGGTCGGCAGGTCCGAGAGAGACCCAGTACTTC. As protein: CASSVGSAGPRETQYF.

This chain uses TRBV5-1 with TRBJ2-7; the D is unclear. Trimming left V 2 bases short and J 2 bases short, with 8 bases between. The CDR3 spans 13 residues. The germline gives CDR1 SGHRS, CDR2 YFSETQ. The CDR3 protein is CASSLGGTYEQYF. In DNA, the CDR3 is TGCGCCAGCAGCTTAGGTGGTACCTACGAGCAGTACTTC.

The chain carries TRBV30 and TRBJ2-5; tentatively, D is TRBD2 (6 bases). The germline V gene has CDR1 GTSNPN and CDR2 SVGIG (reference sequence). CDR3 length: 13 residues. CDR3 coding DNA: TGTCAGGAGGGGCTGATTGGTGCGGAGACCCAGTACTTC. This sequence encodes CQEGLIGAETQYF.

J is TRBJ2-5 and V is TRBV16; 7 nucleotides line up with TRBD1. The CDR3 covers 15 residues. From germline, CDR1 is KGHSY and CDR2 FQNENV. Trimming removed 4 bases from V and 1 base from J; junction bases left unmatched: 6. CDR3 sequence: CASSPRDRLQETQYF. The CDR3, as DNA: TGTGCCAGCAGCCCCCGGGACAGACTCCAAGAGACCCAGTACTTC.

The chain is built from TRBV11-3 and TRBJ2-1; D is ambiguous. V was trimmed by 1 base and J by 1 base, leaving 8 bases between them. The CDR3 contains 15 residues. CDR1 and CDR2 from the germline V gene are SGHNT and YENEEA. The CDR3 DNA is TGTGCCAGCAGCTTAGTCTGGTCGTCCTACAATGAGCAGTTCTTC. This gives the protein CASSLVWSSYNEQFF.

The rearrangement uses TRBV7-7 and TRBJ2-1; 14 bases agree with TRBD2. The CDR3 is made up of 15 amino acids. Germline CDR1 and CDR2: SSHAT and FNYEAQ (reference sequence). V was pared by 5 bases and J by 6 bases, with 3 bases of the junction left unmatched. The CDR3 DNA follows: TGTGCCAGCAGCGCCGGGACTAGCGGGAGCAATGAGCAGTTCTTC. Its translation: CASSAGTSGSNEQFF. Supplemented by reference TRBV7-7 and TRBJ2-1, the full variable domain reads GAGVSQSPRYKVTKRGQDVTLRCDPISSHATLYWYQQALGQGPEFLTYFNYEAQPDKSGLPSDRFSAERPEGSISTLTIQRTEQRDSAMYRCASSAGTSGSNEQFFGPGTRLTVL.

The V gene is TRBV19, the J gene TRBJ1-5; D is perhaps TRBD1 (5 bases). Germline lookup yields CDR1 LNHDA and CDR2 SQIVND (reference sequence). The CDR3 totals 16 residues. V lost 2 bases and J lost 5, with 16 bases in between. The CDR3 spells CASSIPRGSSDQPQHF. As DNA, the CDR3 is TGTGCCAGTAGTATACCCCGGGGGAGTTCAGATCAGCCCCAGCATTTT.